The T cell receptor (beta chain) under discussion was sequenced for a study of cytomegalovirus exposure and HLA in healthy donors. Study as a whole: The 120 or so validation repertoires were reported in a later analysis to have been generated on the same platform as the approximately 700 first-cohort repertoires. Study-level results: Subsequent analysis revealed that first-cohort TCR clusters tended to co-occur in the 100 to 150 validation repertoires. Usually a TCR sequence was rare, but some public TCRs were found in many donors.

The CDR3 length is 15 residues. Germline values: CDR1 LNHNV, CDR2 YYDKDF (reference sequence). V gave up 0 bases and J gave up 4 bases, with 9 bases separating them. Assay used: immunoSEQ multiplex PCR; TCRdb lists only in-frame clones, some missing. The data show fewer than 85,000 clones, approximately 94% seen once. Regarding this clone: Antigen specificity is unknown.

The rearrangement uses TRBV15 and TRBJ2-2; D may be TRBD2 (6 bases). Sequencing was done on a sample of PBMCs. The origin of this receptor is a woman younger than 30 in good health and CMV-seronegative. This CDR3 is CATSRDPGLTGELFF. CDR3 nucleotides: TGTGCCACCAGCAGAGATCCGGGACTCACCGGGGAGCTGTTTTTT.